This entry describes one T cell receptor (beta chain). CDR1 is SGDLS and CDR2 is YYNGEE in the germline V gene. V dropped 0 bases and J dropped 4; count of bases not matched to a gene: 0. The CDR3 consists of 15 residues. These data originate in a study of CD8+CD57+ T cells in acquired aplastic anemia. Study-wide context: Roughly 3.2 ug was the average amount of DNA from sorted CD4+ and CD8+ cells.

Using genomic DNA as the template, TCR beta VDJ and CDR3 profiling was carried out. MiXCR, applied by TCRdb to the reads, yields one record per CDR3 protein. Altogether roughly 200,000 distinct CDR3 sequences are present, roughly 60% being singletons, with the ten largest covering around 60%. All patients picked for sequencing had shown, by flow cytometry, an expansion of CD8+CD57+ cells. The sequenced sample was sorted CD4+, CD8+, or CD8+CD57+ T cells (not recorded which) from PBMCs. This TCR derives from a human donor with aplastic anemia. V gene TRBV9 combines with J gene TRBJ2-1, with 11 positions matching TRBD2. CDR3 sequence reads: CASSVGLAGYNEQFF. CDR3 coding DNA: TGTGCCAGCAGCGTAGGACTAGCGGGATACAATGAGCAGTTCTTC. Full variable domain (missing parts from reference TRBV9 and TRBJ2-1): DSGVTQTPKHLITATGQRVTLRCSPRSGDLSVYWYQQSLDQGLQFLIQYYNGEERAKGNILERFSAQQFPDLHSELNLSSLELGDSALYFCASSVGLAGYNEQFFGPGTRLTVL.